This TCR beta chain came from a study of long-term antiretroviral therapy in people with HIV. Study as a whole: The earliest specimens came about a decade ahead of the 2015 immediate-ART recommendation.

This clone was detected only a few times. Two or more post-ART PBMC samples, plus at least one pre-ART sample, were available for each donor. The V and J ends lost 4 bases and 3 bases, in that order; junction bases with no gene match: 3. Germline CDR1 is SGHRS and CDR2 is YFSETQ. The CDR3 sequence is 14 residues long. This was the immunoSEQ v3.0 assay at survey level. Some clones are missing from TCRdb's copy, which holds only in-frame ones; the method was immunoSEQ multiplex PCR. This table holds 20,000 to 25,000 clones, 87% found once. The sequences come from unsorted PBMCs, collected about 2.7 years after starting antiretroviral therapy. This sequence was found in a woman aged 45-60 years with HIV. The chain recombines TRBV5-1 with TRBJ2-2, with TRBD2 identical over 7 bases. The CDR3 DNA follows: TGCGCCAGCAGCGGGAGGGGTGACACCGGGGAGCTGTTTTTT. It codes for CASSGRGDTGELFF.